Following are 18 T cell receptor beta chains from one sample sequenced in a study of preoperative IRX-2 immunotherapy in early breast cancer. The repertoire was sequenced with immunoSEQ multiplex PCR; TCRdb's copy has only in-frame clones and lacks some. This sample yields about 42,000 clones, of which approximately 80% are seen a single time; approximately 1.1% belongs to the top ten. Treatment given: preoperative locoregional IRX-2 cytokine immunotherapy. Here the sequenced sample was tumor tissue, taken after IRX-2 immunotherapy. Receptor source: a human donor with breast cancer.

This clone was detected once. The chain links TRBV6-4 to TRBJ1-6; maybe TRBD1 (5 bases). The germline CDR1 and CDR2 sequences are MRHNA and SNTAGT. CDR3 size: 11 residues. V was shortened by 6 bases and J by 13 bases, with 10 bases between the two germline ends. CDR3 sequence reads: CASSNGGPLHF. CDR3 coding DNA: TGTGCCAGCAGCAACGGGGGGCCCCTCCACTTT.

The chain has TRBV18 and TRBJ2-7, with TRBD1 identical over 7 bases. V lost 3 bases to trimming and J lost 3 bases; unmatched junction nucleotides: 8. CDR1 and CDR2 (germline): KGHSH, LQKENI. CDR3 length: 15 residues. The CDR3 DNA reads TGTGCCAGCTCACCGTCCGGGACAGCTCTCTACGAGCAGTACTTC. Protein: CASSPSGTALYEQYF. The complete variable domain, with remaining parts taken from reference TRBV18 and TRBJ2-7, reads NAGVMQNPRHLVRRRGQEARLRCSPMKGHSHVYWYRQLPEEGLKFMVYLQKENIIDESGMPKERFSAEFPKEGPSILRIQQVVRGDSAAYFCASSPSGTALYEQYFGPGTRLTVT.

This chain uses TRBV15 with TRBJ2-7, with 11 nucleotides matching TRBD2. The CDR3 length is 17 residues. Germline V gene lookup returns CDR1 LNHNV and CDR2 YYDKDF (reference sequence). V was clipped by 1 base and J by 2 bases; unmatched bases: 7. This chain's CDR3 is CATSRAIVTSGTYEQYF. The CDR3 DNA follows: TGTGCCACCAGCAGAGCTATTGTGACTAGCGGGACCTACGAGCAGTACTTC.

This chain's CDR3 is CASSLWGGSKQYF. In nucleotides, the CDR3 is TGCGCCAGCAGCTTGTGGGGAGGTAGCAAGCAGTACTTC. V and J are TRBV23-1 and TRBJ2-7; perhaps TRBD2 as D (6 bases). TRBV23-1 belongs to the ORF category, with a function that is uncertain. Trimming cost V 6 bases and J 8 bases, with 17 bases left between them. The CDR3 has 13 residues.

This chain connects TRBV15 to TRBJ1-1; D gene uncertain. Germline V gives CDR1 LNHNV, CDR2 YYDKDF (reference sequence). The CDR3 has 16 amino acids. Trimming cost V 0 bases and J 0 bases, with 11 bases left between them. This chain's CDR3 is CATSRDARALNTEAFF. CDR3 nucleotide sequence: TGTGCCACCAGCAGAGATGCCCGGGCACTGAACACTGAAGCTTTCTTT.

This chain uses TRBV6-8 with TRBJ2-1, with 7 bases aligning to TRBD2. Germline CDR1 and CDR2: MNHGY and SAAAGT. The trim removed 5 bases at V and 6 bases at J, leaving 4 bases unmatched. CDR3 length equals 13 residues. CDR3 loop: CASSPPGGNEQFF. CDR3 bases: TGTGCCAGCAGTCCCCCGGGAGGCAATGAGCAGTTCTTC.

This clone came up once. J is TRBJ2-5 and V is TRBV19; D is unclear. The CDR3 covers 14 residues. CDR1 and CDR2 (germline): LNHDA, SQIVND (reference sequence). V was pared by 9 bases and J by 5 bases, with 19 bases between. The CDR3 coding sequence is TGTGCCAGGCCTAAGACCGGGCCTCTGGAGACCCAGTACTTC. Amino acid sequence: CARPKTGPLETQYF.

The genes are TRBV15 and TRBJ1-2; a possible D gene is TRBD1 (6 bases). Trimming took 3 bases from V and 4 from J, leaving 15 bases between them. Germline V lookup: CDR1 LNHNV, CDR2 YYDKDF (reference sequence). CDR3 size: 15 residues. Here the CDR3 DNA reads TGTGCCACCAGCAGTTCCAGGGGCGAGGGCTATGGCTACACCTTC. Translating it yields CATSSSRGEGYGYTF. Full variable domain (remainder filled in from reference TRBV15 and TRBJ1-2): DAMVIQNPRYQVTQFGKPVTLSCSQTLNHNVMYWYQQKSSQAPKLLFHYYDKDFNNEADTPDNFQSRRPNTSFCFLDIRSPGLGDTAMYLCATSSSRGEGYGYTFGSGTRLTVV.

The gene calls are TRBV5-1 and TRBJ2-5; 16 bases are a match to TRBD2. Germline lookup yields CDR1 SGHRS and CDR2 YFSETQ. The length of the CDR3 is 18 residues. With V trimmed by 4 bases and J by 7 bases, 13 bases remained unmatched. The CDR3 sequence is CASSLGLAGGPGEGTQYF. DNA for the CDR3: TGCGCCAGCAGCCTGGGACTAGCGGGAGGGCCCGGTGAGGGGACCCAGTACTTC.

The CDR3 protein is CASSLKGGGAVSYNEQFF. The CDR3 nucleotides read TGTGCCAGCAGCTTAAAGGGGGGCGGAGCGGTATCCTACAATGAGCAGTTCTTC. V and J are TRBV11-3 and TRBJ2-1, with D perhaps assigned TRBD1 or TRBD2 (6 bases each). Deletions cut 2 bases from V and 1 base from J, with 18 bases between. This CDR3 region has 18 residues. CDR1 and CDR2 (germline): SGHNT, YENEEA. Filled out from reference TRBV11-3 and TRBJ2-1, the complete variable domain reads EAGVVQSPRYKIIEKKQPVAFWCNPISGHNTLYWYLQNLGQGPELLIRYENEEAVDDSQLPKDRFSAERLKGVDSTLKIQPAELGDSAVYLCASSLKGGGAVSYNEQFFGPGTRLTVL.

The chain combines TRBV11-3 with TRBJ2-2, with D uncertain. CDR1 is SGHNT, CDR2 YENEEA, per germline. Trimming pared 3 bases from V and 4 bases from J, leaving 9 bases between. The CDR3 length is 14 residues. The CDR3 reads CASSLVQTTGELFF. CDR3 DNA: TGTGCCAGCAGCTTGGTCCAGACCACCGGGGAGCTGTTTTTT. The whole variable domain, filled in from reference TRBV11-3 and TRBJ2-2, reads EAGVVQSPRYKIIEKKQPVAFWCNPISGHNTLYWYLQNLGQGPELLIRYENEEAVDDSQLPKDRFSAERLKGVDSTLKIQPAELGDSAVYLCASSLVQTTGELFFGEGSRLTVL.

This rearrangement joins TRBV5-1 to TRBJ2-1; no definite D call. In germline, CDR1 is SGHRS, CDR2 YFSETQ. V lost 0 bases and J lost 8, with 21 bases in between. The CDR3 contains 17 residues. CDR3 amino acids: CASSLGVLRSHVDEQFF. As DNA, the CDR3 is TGCGCCAGCAGCTTGGGGGTACTACGGTCACACGTAGATGAGCAGTTCTTC. The full variable domain, with the rest looked up from reference TRBV5-1 and TRBJ2-1, is KAGVTQTPRYLIKTRGQQVTLSCSPISGHRSVSWYQQTPGQGLQFLFEYFSETQRNKGNFPGRFSGRQFSNSRSEMNVSTLELGDSALYLCASSLGVLRSHVDEQFFGPGTRLTVL.

J is TRBJ1-3 and V is TRBV30; the match to TRBD1 covers 7 bases. Germline CDR1 is GTSNPN and CDR2 is SVGIG (reference sequence). This CDR3 region has 13 residues. V dropped 7 bases and J dropped 3; count of bases not matched to a gene: 6. CDR3 in DNA: TGTGCCTCAAACAGGGGACTTGGAAACACCATATATTTT. Translated, it gives CASNRGLGNTIYF.

This rearrangement joins TRBV28 to TRBJ2-3; D gene ambiguous. In germline, CDR1 is MDHEN, CDR2 SYDVKM. This CDR3 region has 15 residues. Trimming shortened V by 2 bases and J by 6 bases, and 15 bases separated the two germline ends. The CDR3 DNA reads TGTGCCAGCAGTTTAGGCGAGAGCCAATCCGATACGCAGTATTTT. This translates into CASSLGESQSDTQYF.

This chain joins TRBV5-1 and TRBJ1-3; the match to TRBD1 covers 8 bases. V trimming: 4 bases; J trimming: 0 bases; junction bases outside the gene matches: 6. Per germline, CDR1 SGHRS and CDR2 YFSETQ. This CDR3 region has 16 residues. This CDR3 is CASSPGQGSSGNTIYF. In DNA form, the CDR3 reads TGCGCCAGCAGCCCCGGACAGGGATCCTCTGGAAACACCATATATTTT.

The rearrangement joins TRBV19 to TRBJ1-2; 8 bases map to TRBD1. Looked up from germline, CDR1 is LNHDA and CDR2 is SQIVND (reference sequence). The trim removed 6 bases at V and 4 bases at J, leaving 4 bases unmatched. CDR3 length equals 13 residues. The CDR3 DNA sequence: TGTGCCAGTAGACCGGGACAGGTCTATGGCTACACCTTC. Protein product: CASRPGQVYGYTF.

The genes are TRBV5-1 and TRBJ2-2; D tentatively fits TRBD1 or TRBD2 (5 bases each). This CDR3 has 14 residues. The V end lost 4 bases, the J end lost 6 bases, and 13 bases lay between the germline ends. From germline, CDR1 is SGHRS and CDR2 YFSETQ. CDR3 nucleotides: TGCGCCAGCAGCAGGGACGCCCTCCCCGGGGAGCTGTTTTTT. Protein product: CASSRDALPGELFF.

This chain links TRBV19 with TRBJ2-7; 7 bases are shared with TRBD2. CDR1 and CDR2 from the germline V gene are LNHDA and SQIVND (reference sequence). The CDR3 totals 14 residues. V shed 5 bases and J 0 bases; nucleotides not matched to a gene: 4. CDR3 nucleotide sequence: TGTGCCAGTAGTGGGAGGGACGGCTCCTACGAGCAGTACTTC. Protein: CASSGRDGSYEQYF.